This T cell receptor beta chain was recovered during a study of shared clonotypes between healthy human individuals (dated by TCRdb to 2019 to 2021). For the study in its entirety: The cohort comprised two women and a few men aged 18 to 49 years. The study deeply sequenced blood TCR repertoires of five healthy adults to estimate repertoire size and the extent of clonotype sharing between individuals. For each donor, CD4 naive and CD4 memory were each run on three plates, CD8 naive on two plates, and CD8 memory on one plate. To increase sequencing depth and limit assay-specific biases, different laboratories used diverse techniques to prepare libraries and sequence TCR repertoires. Each donor's leukapheresis produced roughly between roughly 0.94 and 9.5 billion PBMCs.

Using the deep immunoSEQ assay, multiplex PCR amplified TCR CDR3 regions from genomic DNA. Extracted genomic DNA from each cell subset was spread evenly across all wells of several immunoSEQ 96-well plates, with each plate serving as a replicate. For sorted subsets, roughly 200 ng of genomic DNA, equivalent to around 29,000 T cell genomes, went into each replicate PCR. Purified libraries were quantified with a Qubit 3.0 fluorometer, sized on a Bioanalyzer 2100, and re-quantified with the KAPA Library Quantification kit. A separate single-read 150-cycle Illumina NextSeq 550 flow cell was used to sequence each immunoSEQ 96-well plate. Regarding the original processing steps: Because the immunoSEQ output held only junctional sequences and lacked quality scores, the filtering could not match the filtering applied to full-length reads. Sequences were annotated with PyIR, a Python wrapper for IgBLAST v1.9, using IMGT germline references to assign V/J genes and CDR3. Reads were filtered out if the reads had weak V/J assignments (E-value above 1e-6), no CDR3, stop codons, out-of-frame junctions, or ambiguous translated residues. V3J clonotypes were defined as sequences sharing an identical inferred V gene, J gene, and CDR3 amino acid sequence. Percentage overlap between repertoires was computed as shared unique clonotypes divided by the size of the smaller repertoire. Three approaches were used to assess repertoire richness: RTK rarefaction, the Chao1 estimator, and Recon v2.1 estimates of unobserved clonotypes. Generation probabilities were computed with OLGA for all TCRbeta clonotypes obtained by the gDNA method from several donors. Here the immuneACCESS table is served through TCRdb, limited to in-frame sequences with V and J called. Missing clones are a known gap in these copies; in checked studies unresolved V genes cover under half, and the rest lacks a known reason. For V, J and clone size, that table is used; D and trimming come from the DNA. The sample records 90,000 to 150,000 clones, 55% to 70% of which are singletons. About 22% of the sample goes to the ten largest clones.

Summary of the overall study and its limitations: Across a handful of donors, approximately 4.9% of naive CD4, approximately 3.5% of naive CD8, under 2.5% of memory CD4, and 0.4% of memory CD8 clonotypes were shared. Naive subsets generally had larger estimated clonotype richness than memory subsets. Sampling was restricted to blood, and TCR repertoires in tissues likely differ from the TCR repertoires found in blood. Higher generation probabilities were observed for clonotypes shared by all four sorted-subset donors than for non-shared clonotypes. Even with the large sequencing depth, rarefaction of the sorted-subset datasets indicated that sequencing was incomplete. Based on pairwise subsampling, the degree of clonotype sharing among donors was expected to be affected by sequencing depth. The genetic and exposure-history diversity represented was limited by the small number of donors.

Donors were healthy HIV-negative adults with no recently reported acute infections or vaccinations. Every donor was a Caucasian adult living in Nashville, Tennessee, USA. CD8 memory samples combined magnetically selected CD45RO+ cells with CCR7-negative CD45RA+ effector memory (TemRA) cells. After blood collection by leukapheresis, PBMCs were isolated using Ficoll-Histopaque density gradient centrifugation and then cryopreserved in the vapor phase of liquid nitrogen. Analytical flow cytometry was used to check the purity and quantity of each magnetically sorted T cell population. Each sorted fraction had its genomic DNA isolated and then quantified by UV absorbance on a Nanodrop 2000c. The CDR3 goes from the cysteine to the phenylalanine over 16 residues. This entry keeps only the CDR3 DNA: 48 bases, framed from base 1. CDR1 and CDR2, per the germline V gene, are MDHEN and SYDVKM. V gives up 7 bases and J gives up 1 base, and the segment between their germline ends measures 18 bases.

Comments on this clone: The clone's antigen remains unknown. No base-level quality is on record; no much larger clone is a single base apart.

Sequenced sample: memory CD8+ T cells sorted from blood. In the paper's terms, the cell subset or site label means: CD45RO+ cells pooled with CCR7-negative TemRA cells. This sequence originates from a woman aged 25-40 years in good health. This chain is built from TRBV28 and TRBJ2-3; the D gene cannot be resolved beyond TRBD1 or TRBD2, each matching 5 bases. The CDR3 reads CASTLLGPSGTDTQYF. The base sequence is TGTGCCAGCACCCTATTGGGACCATCGGGCACAGATACGCAGTATTTT.